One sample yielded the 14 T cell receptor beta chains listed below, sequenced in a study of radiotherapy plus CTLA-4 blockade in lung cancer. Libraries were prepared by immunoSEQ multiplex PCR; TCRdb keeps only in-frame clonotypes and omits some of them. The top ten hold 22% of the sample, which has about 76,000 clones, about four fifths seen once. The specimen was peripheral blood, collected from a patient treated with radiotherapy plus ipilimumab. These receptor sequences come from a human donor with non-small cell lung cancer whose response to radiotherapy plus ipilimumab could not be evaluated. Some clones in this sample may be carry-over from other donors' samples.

CDR3 sequence reads: CAPLRTGNYGYTF. CDR3 DNA: TGTGCCCCCCTCCGGACGGGGAACTATGGCTACACCTTC. This rearrangement joins TRBV19 to TRBJ1-2; D gene ambiguous. CDR3 length: 13 amino acids. Trimming removed 11 bases at V and 2 bases at J, with 15 bases between. The germline gives CDR1 LNHDA, CDR2 SQIVND (reference sequence).

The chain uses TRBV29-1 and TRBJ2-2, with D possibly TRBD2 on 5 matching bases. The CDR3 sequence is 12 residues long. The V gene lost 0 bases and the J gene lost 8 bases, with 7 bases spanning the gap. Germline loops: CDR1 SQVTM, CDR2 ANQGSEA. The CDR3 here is CSVEDRRGELFF. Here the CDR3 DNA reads TGCAGCGTTGAAGATAGGAGGGGGGAGCTGTTTTTT.

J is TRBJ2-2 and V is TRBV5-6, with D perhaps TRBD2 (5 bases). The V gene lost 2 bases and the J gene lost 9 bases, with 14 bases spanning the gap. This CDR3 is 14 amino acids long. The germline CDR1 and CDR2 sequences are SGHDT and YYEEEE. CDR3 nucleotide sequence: TGTGCCAGCAGCTTATTCGGGGTTCCCCGGGAGCTGTTTTTT. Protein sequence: CASSLFGVPRELFF.

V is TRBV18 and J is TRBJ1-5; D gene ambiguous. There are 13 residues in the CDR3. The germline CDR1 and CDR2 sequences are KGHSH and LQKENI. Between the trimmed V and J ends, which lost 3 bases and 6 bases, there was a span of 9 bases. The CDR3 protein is CASSPPGSQPQHF. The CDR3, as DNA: TGTGCCAGCTCACCTCCGGGGAGTCAGCCCCAGCATTTT.

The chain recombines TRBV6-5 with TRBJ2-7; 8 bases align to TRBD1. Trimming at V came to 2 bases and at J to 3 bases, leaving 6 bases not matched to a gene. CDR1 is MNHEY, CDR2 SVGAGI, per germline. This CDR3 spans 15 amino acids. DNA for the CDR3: TGTGCCAGCAGTTACGGCGGGACAGGAGACTACGAGCAGTACTTC. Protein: CASSYGGTGDYEQYF.

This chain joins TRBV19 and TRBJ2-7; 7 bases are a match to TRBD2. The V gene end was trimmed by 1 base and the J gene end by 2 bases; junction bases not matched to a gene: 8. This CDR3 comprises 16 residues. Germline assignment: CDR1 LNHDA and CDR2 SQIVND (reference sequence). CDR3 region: CASSIVRASGTYEQYF. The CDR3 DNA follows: TGTGCCAGTAGTATAGTGCGAGCTAGCGGCACCTACGAGCAGTACTTC.

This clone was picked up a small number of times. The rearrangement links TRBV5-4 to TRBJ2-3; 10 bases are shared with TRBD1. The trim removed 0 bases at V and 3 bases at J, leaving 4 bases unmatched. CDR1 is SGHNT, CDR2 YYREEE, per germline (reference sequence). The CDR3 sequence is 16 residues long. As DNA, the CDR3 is TGTGCCAGCAGCTTGGGCGGACAGGGGGGTACAGATACGCAGTATTTT. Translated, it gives CASSLGGQGGTDTQYF.

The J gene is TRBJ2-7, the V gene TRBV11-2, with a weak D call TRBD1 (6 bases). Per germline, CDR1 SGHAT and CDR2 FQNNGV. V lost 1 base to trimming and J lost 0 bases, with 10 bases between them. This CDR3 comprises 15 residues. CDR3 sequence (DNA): TGTGCCAGCAGCTTAGGAGGACAGACCTCCTACGAGCAGTACTTC. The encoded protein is CASSLGGQTSYEQYF.

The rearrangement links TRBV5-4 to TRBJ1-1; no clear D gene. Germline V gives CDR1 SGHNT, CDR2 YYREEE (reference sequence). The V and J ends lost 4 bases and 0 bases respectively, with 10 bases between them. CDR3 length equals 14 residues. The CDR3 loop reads CASSLGGVNTEAFF. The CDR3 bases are TGTGCCAGCAGCCTGGGAGGCGTGAACACTGAAGCTTTCTTT.

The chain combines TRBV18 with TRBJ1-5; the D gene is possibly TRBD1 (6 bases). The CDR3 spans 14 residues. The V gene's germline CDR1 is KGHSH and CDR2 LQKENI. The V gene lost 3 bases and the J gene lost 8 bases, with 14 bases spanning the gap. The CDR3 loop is CASSPRQGREPQHF. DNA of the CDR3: TGTGCCAGCTCACCCCGGCAGGGGAGGGAGCCCCAGCATTTT.

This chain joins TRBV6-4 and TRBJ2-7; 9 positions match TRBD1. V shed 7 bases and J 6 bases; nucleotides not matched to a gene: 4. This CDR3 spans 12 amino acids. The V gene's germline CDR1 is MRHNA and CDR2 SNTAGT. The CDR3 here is CASTWTGVEQYF. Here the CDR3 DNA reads TGTGCCAGCACCTGGACAGGGGTCGAGCAGTACTTC.

The CDR3 coding sequence is TGTGCCAGCAGCGTAGAGGGACTAATTCCCACAGATACGCAGTATTTT. It is translated as CASSVEGLIPTDTQYF. The chain recombines TRBV9 with TRBJ2-3; 7 bases agree with TRBD2. The CDR3 is made up of 16 amino acids. V trimming: 0 bases; J trimming: 2 bases; junction bases outside the gene matches: 6. The V gene's germline CDR1 is SGDLS and CDR2 YYNGEE.

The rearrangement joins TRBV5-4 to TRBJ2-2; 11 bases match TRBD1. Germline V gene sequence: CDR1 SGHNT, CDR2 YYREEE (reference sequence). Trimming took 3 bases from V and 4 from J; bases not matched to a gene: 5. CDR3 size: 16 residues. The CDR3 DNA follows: TGTGCCAGCAGCTCGCCGGGACAGGGGGTCACCGGGGAGCTGTTTTTT. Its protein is CASSSPGQGVTGELFF.

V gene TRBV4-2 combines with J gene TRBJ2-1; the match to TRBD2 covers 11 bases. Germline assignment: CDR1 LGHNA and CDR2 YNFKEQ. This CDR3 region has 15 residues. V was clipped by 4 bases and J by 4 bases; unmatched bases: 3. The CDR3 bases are TGTGCCAGCAGCCTAGCGGGGGGGTTGTACAATGAGCAGTTCTTC. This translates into CASSLAGGLYNEQFF.